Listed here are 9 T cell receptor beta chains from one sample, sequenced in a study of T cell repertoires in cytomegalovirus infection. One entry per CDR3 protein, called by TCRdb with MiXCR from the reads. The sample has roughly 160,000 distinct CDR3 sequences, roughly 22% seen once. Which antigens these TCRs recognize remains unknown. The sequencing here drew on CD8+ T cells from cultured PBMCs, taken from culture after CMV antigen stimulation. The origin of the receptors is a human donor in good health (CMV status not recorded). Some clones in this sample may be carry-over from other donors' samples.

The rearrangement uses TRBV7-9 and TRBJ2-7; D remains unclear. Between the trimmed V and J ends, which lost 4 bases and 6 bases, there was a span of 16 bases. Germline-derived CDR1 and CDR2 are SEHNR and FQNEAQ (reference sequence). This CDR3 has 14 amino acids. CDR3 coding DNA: TGTGCCAGCAGCTCGACGTCGATGGTGGGCGAGCAGTACTTC. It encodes CASSSTSMVGEQYF.

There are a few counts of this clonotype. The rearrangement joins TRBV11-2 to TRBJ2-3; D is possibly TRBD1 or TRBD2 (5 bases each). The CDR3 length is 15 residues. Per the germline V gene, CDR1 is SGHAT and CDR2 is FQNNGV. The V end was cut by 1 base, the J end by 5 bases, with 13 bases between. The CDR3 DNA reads TGTGCCAGCAGCTTAGGGGTCCTGGGGGTAGATACGCAGTATTTT. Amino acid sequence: CASSLGVLGVDTQYF.

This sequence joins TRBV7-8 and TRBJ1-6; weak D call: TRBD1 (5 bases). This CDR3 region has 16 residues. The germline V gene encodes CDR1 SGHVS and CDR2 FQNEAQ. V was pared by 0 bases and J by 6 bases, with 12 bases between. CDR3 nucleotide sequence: TGTGCCAGCAGCTTAGCGGGGCCAGGACTTAATTCACCCCTCCACTTT. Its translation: CASSLAGPGLNSPLHF.

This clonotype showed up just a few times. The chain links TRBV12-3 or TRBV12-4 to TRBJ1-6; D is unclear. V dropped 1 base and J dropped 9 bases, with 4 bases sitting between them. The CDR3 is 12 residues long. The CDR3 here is CASSLGISPLHF. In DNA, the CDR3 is TGTGCCAGCAGTTTAGGGATTTCACCCCTCCACTTT.

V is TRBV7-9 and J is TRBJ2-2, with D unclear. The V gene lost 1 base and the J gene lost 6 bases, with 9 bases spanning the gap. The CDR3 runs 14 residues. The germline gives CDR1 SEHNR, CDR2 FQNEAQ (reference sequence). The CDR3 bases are TGTGCCAGCAGCTTAGGGACGGCGCCCGGGGAGCTGTTTTTT. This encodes CASSLGTAPGELFF.

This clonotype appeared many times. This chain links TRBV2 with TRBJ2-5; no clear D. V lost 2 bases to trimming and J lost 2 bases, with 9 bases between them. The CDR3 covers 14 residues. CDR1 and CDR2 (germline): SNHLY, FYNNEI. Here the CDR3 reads CASSEWAAQETQYF. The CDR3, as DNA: TGTGCCAGCAGTGAATGGGCAGCACAAGAGACCCAGTACTTC. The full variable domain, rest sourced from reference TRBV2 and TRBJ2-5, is EPEVTQTPSHQVTQMGQEVILRCVPISNHLYFYWYRQILGQKVEFLVSFYNNEISEKSEIFDDQFSVERPDGSNFTLKIRSTKLEDSAMYFCASSEWAAQETQYFGPGTRLLVL.

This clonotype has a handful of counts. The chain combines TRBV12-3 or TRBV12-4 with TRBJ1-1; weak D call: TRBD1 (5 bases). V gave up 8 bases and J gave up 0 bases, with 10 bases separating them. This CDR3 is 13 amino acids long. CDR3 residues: CASSSRVNTEAFF. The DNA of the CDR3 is TGTGCCAGCTCCTCCAGGGTGAACACTGAAGCTTTCTTT.

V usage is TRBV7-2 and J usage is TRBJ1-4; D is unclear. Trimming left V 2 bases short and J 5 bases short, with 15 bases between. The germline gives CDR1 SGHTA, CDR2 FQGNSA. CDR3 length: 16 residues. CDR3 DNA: TGTGCCAGCAGCTTAAATTTTGGACGCCCGAATGAAAAACTGTTTTTT. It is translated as CASSLNFGRPNEKLFF.

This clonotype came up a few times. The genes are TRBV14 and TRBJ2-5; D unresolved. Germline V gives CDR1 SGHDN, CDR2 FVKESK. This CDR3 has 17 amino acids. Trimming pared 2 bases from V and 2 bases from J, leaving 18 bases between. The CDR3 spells CASSQRTSSPRQETQYF. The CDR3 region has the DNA TGTGCCAGCAGCCAACGTACCTCTTCGCCGAGACAAGAGACCCAGTACTTC.